A selection of T cell receptor beta chains follows, all from one sample in a study of blood T cell repertoires in COVID-19. Generated by immunoSEQ multiplex PCR, the TCRdb table keeps only in-frame clones and is missing some. The table lists around 100,000 clones, approximately 80% of them singletons. Sequenced material: peripheral blood. The origin of the receptors is a human donor in a cohort sampled during active COVID-19. CDR3s include the opening cysteine and the closing phenylalanine or tryptophan. The order of the fields is CDR3 DNA, CDR3 protein, V gene, clone size, J gene, D gene. The D gene is left open where the match is weak. The size field is filled for only some rows; it gives once, few, many or a size class.

TGTGCCAGGGGTAGGGGCAGCCCCGGGGAGCTGTTTTTT	CARGRGSPGELFF	TRBV6-4	-	TRBJ2-2	-
TGTGCCAGCCGCAAAAACCACGCGACAGGGAACTATGGCTACACCTTC	CASRKNHATGNYGYTF	TRBV27	once	TRBJ1-2	TRBD1
TGTGCCTTGGACCTGCGGGGCTACGAGCAGTACTTC	CALDLRGYEQYF	TRBV30	-	TRBJ2-7	-
TGCGCCAGCTCACAAGCGGGGGGGCTGGTCGAGCAGTACTTC	CASSQAGGLVEQYF	TRBV4-3	-	TRBJ2-7	TRBD2
TGCAGCGTTCGGTTCGGGACAGGGGTCTCTCAGCCCCAGCATTTT	CSVRFGTGVSQPQHF	TRBV29-1	-	TRBJ1-5	TRBD1
TGTGCCACCAGCAGGGGGGGGGCGGGGGAGACAGATACGCAGTATTTT	CATSRGGAGETDTQYF	TRBV15	-	TRBJ2-3	-
TGTGCTAGCAGCTTAGCAGCGGGGGGTTACAATGAGCAGTTCTTC	CASSLAAGGYNEQFF	TRBV7-7	-	TRBJ2-1	TRBD2
TGTGCCACAGGGGGCCACAGGGAAGCTTTCTTT	CATGGHREAFF	TRBV12-3/TRBV12-4	-	TRBJ1-1	TRBD1
TGCGCCAGCAGCTTGGTAGCCGGACTAGAGACCCAGTACTTC	CASSLVAGLETQYF	TRBV5-1	-	TRBJ2-5	-
TGTGCCAGCAGCTCAGGGACTAGCGGGGGGGTCTACAATGAGCAGTTCTTC	CASSSGTSGGVYNEQFF	TRBV7-3	-	TRBJ2-1	TRBD2
TGTGCCAGCAGCTTAGAAGGCGGGGGGGGCTACAATGAGCAGTTCTTC	CASSLEGGGGYNEQFF	TRBV7-2	-	TRBJ2-1	TRBD2
TGTGCCAGTAGCGGGGGAAGCTACAATGAGCAGTTCTTC	CASSGGSYNEQFF	TRBV2	-	TRBJ2-1	TRBD2
TGTGCCAGCAGCTTAAGCAGGGCTGGCAATCAGCCCCAGCATTTT	CASSLSRAGNQPQHF	TRBV7-2	-	TRBJ1-5	-
TGTGCCAGCAGCAAGGGACGGGGGGAGTACGAGCAGTACTTC	CASSKGRGEYEQYF	TRBV21-1	-	TRBJ2-7	-
TGTGCCAGCAGCTTTGGGGGGGACACTGAAGCTTTCTTT	CASSFGGDTEAFF	TRBV5-5	-	TRBJ1-1	-
TGTGCCAGCAGCCAAGACCGGACAGGACTAGCCTATGGCTACACCTTC	CASSQDRTGLAYGYTF	TRBV3-1/TRBV3-2	once	TRBJ1-2	TRBD1
TGCGCCAGCAGACGGGACAGGCCCAAATACTTC	CASRRDRPKYF	TRBV5-1	-	TRBJ2-5	TRBD1
TGCGCCAGCAGCTTTCAGGGGGCATCGTATGAAAAACTGTTTTTT	CASSFQGASYEKLFF	TRBV5-1	-	TRBJ1-4	TRBD1
TGTGCCATCAGTGGGGGGAGGATTGGGGCGACTAACTCAGATACGCAGTATTTT	CAISGGRIGATNSDTQYF	TRBV10-3	-	TRBJ2-3	-
TGTGCCAGCAGCCCAACCCGACAGGGTAGTGGTTGGGAGACCCAGTACTTC	CASSPTRQGSGWETQYF	TRBV11-2	-	TRBJ2-5	TRBD1
TGCGCCAGCAGGGAGCGGGGCGGGGGGGAGAACACCGGGGAGCTGTTTTTT	CASRERGGGENTGELFF	TRBV10-2	-	TRBJ2-2	TRBD2
TGTGCCAGCAGAAAGGACAGGCTTAATTCACCCCTCCACTTT	CASRKDRLNSPLHF	TRBV6-6	-	TRBJ1-6	TRBD1